This is a list of T cell receptor beta chains from one sample in a study of T cell responses to AZD1222 COVID-19 vaccine. Only in-frame clones appear in the TCRdb table, and some are missing; sequencing was by immunoSEQ multiplex PCR. This table holds fewer than 70,000 clones, roughly 89% found once. The material sequenced was peripheral blood, taken on day 0 of AZD1222 vaccination. These receptors were collected from an adult in good health. CDR3s leave out the opening cysteine and the closing phenylalanine or tryptophan.

V gene	J gene	CDR3 protein
TRBV5-6	TRBJ2-7	ASSSGGTGILLEQY
TRBV28	TRBJ1-4	ASSYAGTTNEKLF
TRBV19	TRBJ1-5	ASSIVPGGNQPQH
TRBV5-1	TRBJ2-1	ASSPSHPLDEQF
TRBV27	TRBJ1-4	ASSPDSIGEKLF
TRBV7-8	TRBJ1-6	ASSLGNRGINSPLH
TRBV7-2	TRBJ2-1	ASSFPSGVNEQF
TRBV2	TRBJ1-2	ASSEQGGYGYT
TRBV7-9	TRBJ1-4	ASSKQGTTNEKLF
TRBV6-2/TRBV6-3	TRBJ1-6	ASSPGLLGSPLH
TRBV5-5	TRBJ2-1	ASSPDSYNEQF
TRBV6-2/TRBV6-3	TRBJ1-1	ASSYSIRPTEAF
TRBV4-1	TRBJ2-5	ASSQASAGGPQETQY
TRBV7-9	TRBJ2-2	ASNLGESNTGELF
TRBV5-6	TRBJ1-2	ASSIRVSDGYT
TRBV19	TRBJ2-2	ASIRGPTGELF
TRBV28	TRBJ1-1	ASSLEGVVLTEAF
TRBV27	TRBJ2-5	ASSSDRGYGQETQY
TRBV19	TRBJ1-1	ASTPQVLNTEAF
TRBV6-5	TRBJ2-1	ASSKLAGGQNEQF
TRBV6-1	TRBJ1-5	ASSEGRQGWQPQH
TRBV18	TRBJ1-6	ASSLDGGLVNSPLH
TRBV7-9	TRBJ1-1	ASSLTGPTEAF
TRBV13	TRBJ2-1	ASSPEGQGRPYNEQF
TRBV27	TRBJ1-2	ASSLLGEGQGYT
TRBV25-1	TRBJ2-7	ASSGTAISEQY
TRBV7-8	TRBJ1-2	ASSPPAGADNYGYT
TRBV27	TRBJ1-1	ASSRTGWNTEAF
TRBV5-6	TRBJ1-2	ASTLLQGATRGYT
TRBV6-5	TRBJ2-7	ASSSPGLTRSYEQY
TRBV18	TRBJ1-2	ASSRSQGDGYT
TRBV5-1	TRBJ2-3	ASSSPRGGADTQY
TRBV6-7	TRBJ2-2	ASRQSRLQADTGELF
TRBV3-1/TRBV3-2	TRBJ1-2	ASSQANREYGYT
TRBV4-1	TRBJ1-3	ASSQGGLSGNTIY
TRBV11-2	TRBJ1-3	ASSLDRGNTIY
TRBV19	TRBJ2-3	ASSITARDTQY
TRBV5-1	TRBJ2-1	ASSFQRGASNEQF
TRBV5-4	TRBJ1-1	ASSLAGTGGTEAF
TRBV28	TRBJ2-7	ASSPGQGSSYEQY